A single T cell receptor beta chain is shown here with its context. This receptor's antigen is unknown. The junction does not match germline at one end; this may be a read error. The data derive from a study of blood T cells in healthy people across ages (dated by TCRdb to the mid-2010s). Regarding the research as a whole: In model experiments, template switching captured about one uniquely barcoded TCR beta cDNA molecule for every two T cells. For two donors (one aged 18 to 29 and one aged 80 or older), the study analyzed two additional independent replicas of 1 million unique cDNA reads from the same blood draw. Donors were grouped into four age groups: young (average 16 years), middle-aged (about 40), aged (62) and long-lived (approximately 82). To track age-related changes in TCR beta repertoire diversity, the study relied on deep sequencing normalized with unique cDNA molecular identifiers. Donors of different ages were randomly distributed across sequencing lanes to avoid experimental bias. General study outcomes and caveats: Observed TCR beta diversity per million T cells fell roughly linearly with age, and a significant reduction was already apparent by age roughly 40. The percentage of naive T cells measured by flow cytometry correlated strongly with observed TCR beta diversity. Because the CMV infection status of the donors was unknown, age-related changes in expanded clonotypes may potentially have been confounded. Compared with the aged group, the long-lived group had more naive CD4+ T cells, fewer expanded clones and increased TCR diversity, suggesting age selection. Total diversity estimates from one million sequenced T cells were considered lower bounds and underestimates. Conclusive comparison of naive and antigen-experienced compartments was prevented by the profiling of bulk unsorted PBMCs.

Donors were 35 to 40 systemically healthy Caucasian individuals from Russia aged 6 to 90 years. Each donor gave ten milliliters of peripheral blood, collected into EDTA-treated Vacutainer tubes. Ficoll-Paque density-gradient centrifugation was used to isolate PBMCs, with at least 7 million per sample. Total RNA, at least 5 micrograms per sample, was extracted from PBMCs with Trizol reagent. The percentages of naive CD45RAhigh/CD27high T cells were determined by flow cytometry on a PBMC aliquot from every donor. Library creation used 5' RACE. Data came from an Illumina HiSeq 2500. A second PCR of roughly 6 to 11 cycles was run with a J-beta primer mix and a sample-barcoded 5' primer. A unique molecular identifier was introduced onto each TCR beta cDNA molecule by a template-switch 5' adaptor carrying 12 random nucleotides. At least 2.5 million CDR3-containing paired-end reads were obtained from each sample. All of the RNA was converted into first-strand cDNA using the Mint cDNA synthesis kit, with a TRBC-specific oligonucleotide serving as the primer. Following uracil-DNA glycosylase treatment, all cDNA underwent a first 18-cycle PCR with the universal primers M1SS and BC2_uni_R. From the authors' description of their analysis: Normalization of each sample was performed by random selection of 1 million high-quality reads, each carrying a distinct molecular identifier. Instead of being binned into consensus sequences, reads that shared molecular identifiers were thrown out. MiTCR, with a Q25 quality threshold and the strictest error-elimination algorithm, was used for CDR3 identification, clonotype clustering and error correction. A nonparametric unseen species model with Euler transformation was used to estimate a lower bound on total TCR beta diversity. The raw public reads went through TCRdb reprocessing: fastp at Q25, MiXCR clone calling, in-frame beta chains kept. Records with the same CDR3 protein are collapsed into one entry carrying the most frequent genes and DNA. The V and J calls and clone size come from TCRdb's table, not from the authors' own analysis. Recorded for this sample are approximately 880,000 distinct CDR3 sequences; approximately 49% of them occurred a single time. Jointly, the top ten make up over 10% of the sample.

This receptor was identified in a young man in good health. Input material: blood.

The bases are TGTGCGATCAGTGCGGTAGGGGCCTACGAGCAGTACTTC. Translation gives CAISAVGAYEQYF. The receptor chain draws on TRBV10-3 and TRBJ2-7; D gene: possibly TRBD1, on 5 matching bases. The CDR3 measures 13 amino acids from cysteine to phenylalanine. Only the CDR3 part of the read is kept: 39 bases, read in frame from the first base. Per the germline V gene, ENHRY is the CDR1 and SYGVKD is the CDR2.